This entry lists 26 T cell receptor beta chains sequenced from one sample in a study of beta chain features in type 1 diabetes. Points from the study as a whole: For Type 1 diabetes patients, all four CD4+ subsets carried TCRB CDR3s that were moderately but significantly shorter.

The investigators reverse transcribed all of the isolated RNA, so they sequenced expressed TCRB transcripts. Libraries were prepared by immunoSEQ multiplex PCR; TCRdb keeps only in-frame clonotypes and omits some of them. Of about 120,000 clones listed, around 15% were seen once; the top ten hold over 2%. These TCRs' antigens remain unknown. The sequencing input was central memory CD4+ T cells from blood. All receptors come from a man aged 25 to 45 with type 1 diabetes.

CDR3 protein: CAISGKAGNQPQHF. The CDR3 region has the DNA TGTGCCATCAGTGGGAAAGCTGGCAATCAGCCCCAGCATTTT. The rearrangement uses TRBV10-3 and TRBJ1-5; no clear D gene. This CDR3 region has 14 residues. V lost 4 bases and J lost 2, with 9 bases in between. From germline, CDR1 is ENHRY and CDR2 SYGVKD.

The rearrangement joins TRBV5-1 to TRBJ2-5; 10 nucleotides match TRBD2. V lost 0 bases to trimming and J lost 2 bases; unmatched junction nucleotides: 1. The germline V gene has CDR1 SGHRS and CDR2 YFSETQ. The CDR3 spans 15 residues. The CDR3 coding sequence is TGCGCCAGCAGCTTGGGGACTAGCGGACAAGAGACCCAGTACTTC. This gives the protein CASSLGTSGQETQYF.

This rearrangement joins TRBV19 to TRBJ2-1; TRBD1 aligns across 10 bases. CDR1 LNHDA and CDR2 SQIVND come from the germline V gene (reference sequence). This CDR3 has 15 residues. V was clipped by 7 bases and J by 7 bases; unmatched bases: 10. The CDR3 sequence is CASMRVGQGGNEQFF. The CDR3 bases are TGTGCCAGTATGAGAGTTGGACAGGGGGGAAATGAGCAGTTCTTC.

The table lists this clone with a few counts. The chain links TRBV7-2 to TRBJ2-5; no clear D gene. The CDR3 has 14 amino acids. Germline V gene sequence: CDR1 SGHTA, CDR2 FQGNSA. V was shortened by 7 bases and J by 0 bases, with 12 bases between the two germline ends. The CDR3 protein is CASTPPGDQETQYF. The CDR3 DNA is TGTGCCAGCACTCCCCCGGGCGACCAAGAGACCCAGTACTTC.

This sequence joins TRBV29-1 and TRBJ1-1, with TRBD1 as a possible D gene (6 bases). The V gene's germline CDR1 is SQVTM and CDR2 ANQGSEA. The CDR3 runs to 13 residues. Trimming cost V 6 bases and J 6 bases, with 17 bases left between them. The CDR3 spells CSVNPGTIAEAFF. The CDR3 bases are TGCAGCGTCAACCCCGGGACAATCGCTGAAGCTTTCTTT.

The chain is built from TRBV18 and TRBJ2-7; perhaps TRBD1 as D (5 bases). CDR1 and CDR2 (germline): KGHSH, LQKENI. V dropped 2 bases and J dropped 7 bases, with 15 bases sitting between them. The CDR3 length is 14 residues. CDR3 DNA: TGTGCCAGCTCACCAAGGGGTGCTTCTACGGAGCAGTACTTC. Amino acids: CASSPRGASTEQYF.

This clone has ten or more counts. The CDR3 nucleotides read TGTGCCAGCAGCGCGGACAGGGGCTGGGGTGAGCAGTTCTTC. Translated, it gives CASSADRGWGEQFF. V usage is TRBV11-2 and J usage is TRBJ2-1; 9 bases agree with TRBD1. CDR1 is SGHAT, CDR2 FQNNGV, per germline. This CDR3 region has 14 residues. Unmatched junction bases numbered 8, after V lost 5 bases and J lost 9 bases.

The chain has TRBV27 and TRBJ1-5; possibly TRBD1 for D (5 bases). The germline V gene encodes CDR1 MNHEY and CDR2 SMNVEV (reference sequence). Trimming stripped 4 bases from V and 4 bases from J, with 14 bases between. The CDR3 loop spans 15 amino acids. CDR3 bases: TGTGCCAGCAGTTCTCCCGGGGCACCAAATCAGCCCCAGCATTTT. Amino acid sequence: CASSSPGAPNQPQHF.

This clone appeared many times. This chain joins TRBV29-1 and TRBJ1-2; 7 positions match TRBD1. CDR3 length: 15 amino acids. The germline CDR1 and CDR2 sequences are SQVTM and ANQGSEA. V lost 0 bases to trimming and J lost 4 bases; unmatched junction nucleotides: 8. The CDR3 sequence: CSVEENRGSGYGYTF. For the CDR3, the DNA is TGCAGCGTTGAAGAGAACAGGGGCAGTGGCTATGGCTACACCTTC. Using reference TRBV29-1 and TRBJ1-2 for the parts outside the CDR3, the full variable domain is SAVISQKPSRDICQRGTSLTIQCQVDSQVTMMFWYRQQPGQSLTLIATANQGSEATYESGFVIDKFPISRPNLTFSTLTVSNMSPEDSSIYLCSVEENRGSGYGYTFGSGTRLTVV.

This clone was observed a handful of times. J is TRBJ1-5 and V is TRBV7-2; D is unclear. Germline V gives CDR1 SGHTA, CDR2 FQGNSA. Trimming pared 2 bases from V and 2 bases from J, leaving 7 bases between. The CDR3 runs 14 residues. In DNA form, the CDR3 reads TGTGCCAGCAGCTTAATTGGGGGCAATCAGCCCCAGCATTTT. This sequence encodes CASSLIGGNQPQHF.

This chain connects TRBV5-4 to TRBJ2-2; D is possibly TRBD1 or TRBD2 (5 bases each). The V and J ends lost 5 bases and 0 bases respectively, with 11 bases between them. The CDR3 totals 15 residues. Germline V gene lookup returns CDR1 SGHNT and CDR2 YYREEE (reference sequence). The CDR3 sequence is CASRVGDANTGELFF. The CDR3 DNA is TGTGCCAGCAGGGTGGGGGACGCGAACACCGGGGAGCTGTTTTTT.

This chain joins TRBV7-2 and TRBJ1-5, with D uncertain. Germline CDR1 SGHTA, CDR2 FQGNSA. This CDR3 is 15 amino acids long. The V end lost 4 bases, the J end lost 6 bases, and 16 bases lay between the germline ends. The CDR3: CASSSTSGEGQPQHF. In DNA, the CDR3 is TGTGCCAGCAGCTCTACCTCAGGTGAGGGTCAGCCCCAGCATTTT.

This clone appeared a few times. The V call is TRBV5-1, the J call TRBJ2-7; D may be TRBD2 (6 bases). The CDR3 runs to 16 residues. V was clipped by 2 bases and J by 3 bases, with 18 bases between them. Germline V lookup: CDR1 SGHRS, CDR2 YFSETQ. The CDR3: CASSLGGLGKSYEQYF. CDR3 bases: TGCGCCAGCAGCTTAGGAGGGCTGGGCAAGAGCTACGAGCAGTACTTC. Filled out from reference TRBV5-1 and TRBJ2-7, the complete variable domain reads KAGVTQTPRYLIKTRGQQVTLSCSPISGHRSVSWYQQTPGQGLQFLFEYFSETQRNKGNFPGRFSGRQFSNSRSEMNVSTLELGDSALYLCASSLGGLGKSYEQYFGPGTRLTVT.

This clone has only a few counts. This rearrangement joins TRBV10-3 to TRBJ1-6; tentatively, D is TRBD1 (5 bases). V was trimmed by 8 bases and J by 7 bases, leaving 18 bases between them. The length of the CDR3 is 15 residues. Looked up from germline, CDR1 is ENHRY and CDR2 is SYGVKD. The CDR3 is CAIQPTGGANSPLHF. In DNA, the CDR3 is TGTGCCATCCAACCCACTGGAGGGGCAAATTCACCCCTCCACTTT.

This clone was seen a handful of times. CDR3 protein: CASSQDGWGKGTDTQYF. Written as DNA, the CDR3 is TGTGCCAGCAGCCAAGATGGGTGGGGGAAGGGCACAGATACGCAGTATTTT. The V gene is TRBV4-2, the J gene TRBJ2-3; D is tentatively TRBD1 or TRBD2 (5 bases each). V was pared by 0 bases and J by 1 base, with 14 bases between. This CDR3 spans 17 amino acids. Looked up from germline, CDR1 is LGHNA and CDR2 is YNFKEQ.

V and J are TRBV27 and TRBJ2-6; D is undetermined. The length of the CDR3 is 14 residues. From germline, CDR1 is MNHEY and CDR2 SMNVEV (reference sequence). Trimming pared 8 bases from V and 0 bases from J, leaving 8 bases between. CDR3 sequence (DNA): TGTGCCAGCTCCTCGAGCTCTGGGGCCAACGTCCTGACTTTC. It yields the protein CASSSSSGANVLTF. The full variable domain, in which reference TRBV27 and TRBJ2-6 provide the parts outside the CDR3, is EAQVTQNPRYLITVTGKKLTVTCSQNMNHEYMSWYRQDPGLGLRQIYYSMNVEVTDKGDVPEGYKVSRKEKRNFPLILESPSPNQTSLYFCASSSSSGANVLTFGAGSRLTVL.

The genes are TRBV5-4 and TRBJ1-4, with D maybe TRBD1 (5 bases). CDR3 length: 13 amino acids. Looked up from germline, CDR1 is SGHNT and CDR2 is YYREEE (reference sequence). V dropped 6 bases and J dropped 6 bases, with 12 bases sitting between them. The CDR3 loop reads CASTQGRDEKLFF. The CDR3 region has the DNA TGTGCCAGCACCCAGGGAAGGGATGAAAAACTGTTTTTT.

V is TRBV7-8 and J is TRBJ2-3; D is undetermined. V was cut by 3 bases and J by 5 bases, with 12 bases left in between. Germline V lookup: CDR1 SGHVS, CDR2 FQNEAQ. This CDR3 comprises 14 residues. CDR3 sequence reads: CASSLGSARDTQYF. The CDR3 nucleotides are TGTGCCAGCAGCTTGGGGTCAGCAAGAGATACGCAGTATTTT.

The sample holds a few counts of this clone. J is TRBJ2-5 and V is TRBV29-1; D may match TRBD1 or TRBD2 (7 bases each). The end of the DNA is better explained by TRBJ2-7, so the J call may be wrong. Germline loops: CDR1 SQVTM, CDR2 ANQGSEA. The CDR3 loop spans 13 amino acids. CDR3 region: CSVNRQGGGEQYF. In DNA, the CDR3 is TGCAGCGTAAATCGACAGGGAGGGGGCGAGCAGTACTTC.

The rearrangement uses TRBV13 and TRBJ2-7; 8 bases fit TRBD1. CDR1 is PRHDT, CDR2 FYEKMQ, per germline (reference sequence). The CDR3 totals 15 residues. V dropped 5 bases and J dropped 3; count of bases not matched to a gene: 9. The CDR3 bases are TGTGCCAGCAGCCACGGACAGGGCGGATTCTACGAGCAGTACTTC. This sequence encodes CASSHGQGGFYEQYF.

In the case of this clone: In the same sample, other DNA sequences code for this CDR3. CDR3 protein: CASSVGQSNTEAFF. The CDR3 nucleotides read TGCGCCAGCAGCGTGGGACAGTCGAACACTGAAGCTTTCTTT. The chain links TRBV5-1 to TRBJ1-1, with 7 nucleotides matching TRBD1. CDR1 and CDR2 (germline): SGHRS, YFSETQ. The CDR3 has 14 residues. With 4 bases clipped from V and 1 base from J, the junction kept 4 bases outside the gene matches.

This clone was found a few times. The chain uses TRBV2 and TRBJ2-5; D call uncertain. CDR3 length equals 13 residues. Germline CDR1 SNHLY, CDR2 FYNNEI. V lost 2 bases and J lost 5, with 9 bases in between. Written as DNA, the CDR3 is TGTGCCAGCAGTGAACGCCACCTGGAGACCCAGTACTTC. Translating it yields CASSERHLETQYF.

This clone was counted a few times. This chain joins TRBV2 and TRBJ2-2; 8 bases match TRBD1. V lost 5 bases, J lost 6 bases, and 5 bases stayed unmatched. CDR3 length: 14 residues. Germline CDR1 reads SNHLY; CDR2 reads FYNNEI. The CDR3 spells CASSTRTGPGELFF. In nucleotides, the CDR3 is TGTGCCAGCAGTACCCGGACAGGGCCCGGGGAGCTGTTTTTT.

This clone was counted between two and nine times. V usage is TRBV11-2 and J usage is TRBJ1-6; tentatively, D is TRBD1 (6 bases). V was trimmed by 5 bases and J by 5 bases, leaving 16 bases between them. This CDR3 has 16 residues. Per the germline V gene, CDR1 is SGHAT and CDR2 is FQNNGV. The CDR3 is CASSKQGQMDNSPLHF. DNA of the CDR3: TGTGCCAGCAGCAAACAGGGCCAAATGGATAATTCACCCCTCCACTTT. Using reference TRBV11-2 and TRBJ1-6 for the parts outside the CDR3, the full variable domain is EAGVAQSPRYKIIEKRQSVAFWCNPISGHATLYWYQQILGQGPKLLIQFQNNGVVDDSQLPKDRFSAERLKGVDSTLKIQPAKLEDSAVYLCASSKQGQMDNSPLHFGNGTRLTVT.

This clone turned up a few times. The V gene is TRBV4-1, the J gene TRBJ2-5, with TRBD1 as a possible D gene (6 bases). Germline V gene data show CDR1 as MGHRA and CDR2 as YSYEKL. The CDR3 loop spans 14 amino acids. Trimming shortened V by 0 bases and J by 4 bases, and 9 bases separated the two germline ends. The CDR3 bases are TGCGCCAGCAGCCAAGAAAGGGGGAGAGAGACCCAGTACTTC. It specifies CASSQERGRETQYF.

This clone has more than one count but fewer than ten. V and J are TRBV29-1 and TRBJ2-5; 8 nucleotides line up with TRBD2. Germline V CDR1 and CDR2: SQVTM, ANQGSEA. The CDR3 has 14 amino acids. CDR3 coding DNA: TGCCGCGGCCACGACACGGGGGGGCTCGAGACCCAGTACTTC. Protein: CRGHDTGGLETQYF.